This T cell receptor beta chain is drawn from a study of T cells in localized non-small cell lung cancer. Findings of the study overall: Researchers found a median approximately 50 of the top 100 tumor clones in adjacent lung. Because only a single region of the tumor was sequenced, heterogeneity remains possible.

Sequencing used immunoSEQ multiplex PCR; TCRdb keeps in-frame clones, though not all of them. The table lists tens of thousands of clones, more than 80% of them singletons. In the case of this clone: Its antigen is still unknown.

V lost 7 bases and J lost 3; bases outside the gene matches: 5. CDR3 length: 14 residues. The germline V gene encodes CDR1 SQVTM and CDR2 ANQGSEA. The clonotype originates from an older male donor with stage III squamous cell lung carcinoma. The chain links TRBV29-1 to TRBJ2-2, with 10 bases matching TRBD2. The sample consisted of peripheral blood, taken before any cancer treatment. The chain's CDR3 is CSGSGGPYTGELFF. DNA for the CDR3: TGCAGCGGTAGCGGGGGGCCTTACACCGGGGAGCTGTTTTTT.